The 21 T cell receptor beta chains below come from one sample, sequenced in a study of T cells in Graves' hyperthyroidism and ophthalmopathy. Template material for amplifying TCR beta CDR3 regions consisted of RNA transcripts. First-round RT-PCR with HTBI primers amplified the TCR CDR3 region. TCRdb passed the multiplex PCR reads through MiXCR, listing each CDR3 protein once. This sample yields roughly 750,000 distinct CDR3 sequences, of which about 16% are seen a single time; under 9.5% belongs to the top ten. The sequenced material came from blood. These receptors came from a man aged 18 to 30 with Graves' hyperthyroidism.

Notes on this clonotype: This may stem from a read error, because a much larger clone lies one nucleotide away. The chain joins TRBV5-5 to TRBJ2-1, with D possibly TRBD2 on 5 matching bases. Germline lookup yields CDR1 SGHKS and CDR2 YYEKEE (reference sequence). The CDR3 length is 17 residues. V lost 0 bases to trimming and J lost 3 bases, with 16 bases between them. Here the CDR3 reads CASSLAGVGAVYNEQFF. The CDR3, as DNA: TGTGCCAGCAGCTTGGCCGGGGTGGGAGCGGTCTACAATGAGCAGTTCTTC.

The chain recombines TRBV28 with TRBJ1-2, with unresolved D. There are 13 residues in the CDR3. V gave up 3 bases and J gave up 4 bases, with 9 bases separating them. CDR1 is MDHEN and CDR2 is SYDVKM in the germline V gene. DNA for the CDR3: TGTGCCAGCAGTTTCGCCGACATCTATGGCTACACCTTC. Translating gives CASSFADIYGYTF.

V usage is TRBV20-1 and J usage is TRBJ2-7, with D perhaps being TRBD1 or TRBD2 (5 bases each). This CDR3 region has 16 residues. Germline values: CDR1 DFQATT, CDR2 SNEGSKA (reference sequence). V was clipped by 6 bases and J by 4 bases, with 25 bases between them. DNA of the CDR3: TGCAGTGCCGGGGCGGGCGGCAGAAGCAGATCTTACGAGCAGTACTTC. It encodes CSAGAGGRSRSYEQYF.

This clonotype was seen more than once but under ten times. For the CDR3, the DNA is TGTGCCAGCTCACCAGGGCCGGGGCAGTCACCCCTCCACTTT. As protein: CASSPGPGQSPLHF. The chain uses TRBV18 and TRBJ1-6; possibly TRBD1 for D (5 bases). Germline CDR1 is KGHSH and CDR2 is LQKENI. This CDR3 is 14 amino acids long. V was trimmed by 2 bases and J by 10 bases, leaving 12 bases between them.

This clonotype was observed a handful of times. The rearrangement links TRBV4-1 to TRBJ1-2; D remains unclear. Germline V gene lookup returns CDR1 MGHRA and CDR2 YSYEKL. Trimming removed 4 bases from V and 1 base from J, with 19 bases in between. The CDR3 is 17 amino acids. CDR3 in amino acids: CASSPKNTARVNYGYTF. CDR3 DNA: TGCGCCAGCAGCCCAAAAAATACTGCTAGGGTTAACTATGGCTACACCTTC.

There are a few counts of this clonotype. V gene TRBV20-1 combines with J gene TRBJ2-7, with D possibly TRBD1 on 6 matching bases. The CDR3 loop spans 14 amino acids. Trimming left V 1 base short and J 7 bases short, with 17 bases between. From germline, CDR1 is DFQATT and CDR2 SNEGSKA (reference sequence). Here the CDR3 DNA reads TGCAGTGCTAGAGGACGGGACACCCGCTGGGAGCAGTACTTC. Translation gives CSARGRDTRWEQYF.

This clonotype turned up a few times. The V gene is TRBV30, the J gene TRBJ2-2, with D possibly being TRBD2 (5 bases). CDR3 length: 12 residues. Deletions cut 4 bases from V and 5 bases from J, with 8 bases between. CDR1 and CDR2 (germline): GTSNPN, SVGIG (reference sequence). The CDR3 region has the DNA TGTGCCTGGACGCGGGTTACCGGGGAGCTGTTTTTT. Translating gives CAWTRVTGELFF.

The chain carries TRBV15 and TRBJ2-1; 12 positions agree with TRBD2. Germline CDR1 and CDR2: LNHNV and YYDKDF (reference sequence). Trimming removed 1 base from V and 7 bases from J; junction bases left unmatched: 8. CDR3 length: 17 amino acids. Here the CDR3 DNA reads TGTGCCACCAGCAGAGGTTTGGGACTAGCGGGTCCAAATGAGCAGTTCTTC. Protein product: CATSRGLGLAGPNEQFF.

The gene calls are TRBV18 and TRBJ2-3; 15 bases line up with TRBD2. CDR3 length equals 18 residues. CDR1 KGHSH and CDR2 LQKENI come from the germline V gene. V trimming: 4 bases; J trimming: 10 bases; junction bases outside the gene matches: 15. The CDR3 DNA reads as TGTGCCAGCTCACTACCGGGACTAGCGGGAGGACAACTGGATGCGCAGTATTTT. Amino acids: CASSLPGLAGGQLDAQYF.

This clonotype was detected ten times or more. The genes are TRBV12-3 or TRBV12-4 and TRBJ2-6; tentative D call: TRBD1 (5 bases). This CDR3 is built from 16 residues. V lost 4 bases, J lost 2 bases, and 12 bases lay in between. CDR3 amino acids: CASSSRQGAGANVLTF. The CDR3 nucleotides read TGTGCCAGCAGTTCACGGCAGGGCGCTGGGGCCAACGTCCTGACTTTC.

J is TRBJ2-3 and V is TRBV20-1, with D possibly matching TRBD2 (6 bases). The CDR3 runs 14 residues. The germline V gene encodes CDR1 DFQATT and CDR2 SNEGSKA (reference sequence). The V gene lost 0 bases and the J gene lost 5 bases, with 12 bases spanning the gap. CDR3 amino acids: CSARDSRDGDTQYF. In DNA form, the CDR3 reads TGCAGTGCTAGAGATTCGCGGGACGGAGATACGCAGTATTTT.

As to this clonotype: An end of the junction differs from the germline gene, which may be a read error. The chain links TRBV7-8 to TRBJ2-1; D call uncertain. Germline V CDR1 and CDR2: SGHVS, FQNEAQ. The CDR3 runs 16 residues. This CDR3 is CASSLDGEVSYNERFF. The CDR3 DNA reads TGTGCCAGCAGCTTAGATGGGGAAGTCTCCTACAATGAGCGGTTCTTC.

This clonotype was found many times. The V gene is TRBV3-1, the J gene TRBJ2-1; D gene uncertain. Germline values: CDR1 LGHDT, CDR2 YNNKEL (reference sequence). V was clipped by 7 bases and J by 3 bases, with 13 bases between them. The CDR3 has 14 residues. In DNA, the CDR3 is TGTGCCAGCACCCCGTTAGCAGGCTACAATGAGCAGTTCTTC. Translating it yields CASTPLAGYNEQFF.

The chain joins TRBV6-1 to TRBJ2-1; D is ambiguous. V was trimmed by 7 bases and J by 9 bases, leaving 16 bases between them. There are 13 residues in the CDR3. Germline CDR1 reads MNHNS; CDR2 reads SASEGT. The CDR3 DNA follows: TGTGCCAGCAAGTTTCCGGGTGTGGGTGAGCAGTTCTTC. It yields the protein CASKFPGVGEQFF.

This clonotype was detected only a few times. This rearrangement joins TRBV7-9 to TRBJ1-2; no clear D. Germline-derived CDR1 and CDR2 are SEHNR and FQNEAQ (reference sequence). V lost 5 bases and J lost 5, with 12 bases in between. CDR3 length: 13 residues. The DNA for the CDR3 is TGTGCCAGCAGCGAGACCAGTGGATATGGCTACACCTTC. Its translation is CASSETSGYGYTF.

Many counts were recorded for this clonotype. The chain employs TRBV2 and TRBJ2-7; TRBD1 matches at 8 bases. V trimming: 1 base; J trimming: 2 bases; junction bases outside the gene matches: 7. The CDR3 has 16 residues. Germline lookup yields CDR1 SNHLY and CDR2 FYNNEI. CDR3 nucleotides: TGTGCCAGCAGTGAAGAAGGGGGACAGGACACCTACGAGCAGTACTTC. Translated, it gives CASSEEGGQDTYEQYF.

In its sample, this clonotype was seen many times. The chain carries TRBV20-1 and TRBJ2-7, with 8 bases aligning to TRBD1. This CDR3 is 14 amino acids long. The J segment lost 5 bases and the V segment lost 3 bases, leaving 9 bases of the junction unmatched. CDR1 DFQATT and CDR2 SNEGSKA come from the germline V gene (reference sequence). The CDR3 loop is CSARGLGQGHEQYF. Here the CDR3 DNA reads TGCAGTGCTAGGGGTCTCGGACAGGGTCACGAGCAGTACTTC.

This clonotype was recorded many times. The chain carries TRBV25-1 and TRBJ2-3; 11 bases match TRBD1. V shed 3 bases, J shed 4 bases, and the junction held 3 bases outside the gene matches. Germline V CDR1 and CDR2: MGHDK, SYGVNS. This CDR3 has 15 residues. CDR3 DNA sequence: TGTGCCAGCAGTGACTGGACAGGGGGCCCAGATACGCAGTATTTT. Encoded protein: CASSDWTGGPDTQYF. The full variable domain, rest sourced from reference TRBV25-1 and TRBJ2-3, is EADIYQTPRYLVIGTGKKITLECSQTMGHDKMYWYQQDPGMELHLIHYSYGVNSTEKGDLSSESTVSRIRTEHFPLTLESARPSHTSQYLCASSDWTGGPDTQYFGPGTRLTVL.

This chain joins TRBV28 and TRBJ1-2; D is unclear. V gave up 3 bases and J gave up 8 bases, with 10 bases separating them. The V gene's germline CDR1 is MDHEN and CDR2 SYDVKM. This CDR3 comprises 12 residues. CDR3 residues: CASSFSTVGYTF. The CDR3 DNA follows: TGTGCCAGCAGTTTTTCTACAGTAGGCTACACCTTC.

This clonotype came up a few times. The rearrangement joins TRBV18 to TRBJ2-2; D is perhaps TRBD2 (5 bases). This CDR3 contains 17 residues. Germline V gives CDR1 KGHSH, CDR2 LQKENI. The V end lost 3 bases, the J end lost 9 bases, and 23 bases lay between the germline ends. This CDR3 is CASSPVPRTASARELFF. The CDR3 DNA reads TGTGCCAGCTCACCCGTACCCCGGACTGCCTCAGCCAGGGAGCTGTTTTTT.

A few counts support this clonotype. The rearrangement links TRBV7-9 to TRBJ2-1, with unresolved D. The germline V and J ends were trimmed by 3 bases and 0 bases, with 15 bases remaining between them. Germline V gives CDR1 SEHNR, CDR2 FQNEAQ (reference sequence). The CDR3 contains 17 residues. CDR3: CASSFYVGRTSYNEQFF. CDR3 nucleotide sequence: TGTGCCAGCAGCTTCTATGTTGGCCGGACCTCCTACAATGAGCAGTTCTTC.